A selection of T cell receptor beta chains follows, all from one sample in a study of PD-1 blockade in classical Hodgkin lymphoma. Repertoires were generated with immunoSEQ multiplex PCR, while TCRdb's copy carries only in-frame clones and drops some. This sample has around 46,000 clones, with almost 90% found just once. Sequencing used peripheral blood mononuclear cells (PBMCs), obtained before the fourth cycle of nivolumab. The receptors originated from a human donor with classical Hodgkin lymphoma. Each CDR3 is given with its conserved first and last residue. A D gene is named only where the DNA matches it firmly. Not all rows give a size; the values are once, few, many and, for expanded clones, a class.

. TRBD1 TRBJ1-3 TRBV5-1 TGCGCCAGCAGAGACAGGGATAAAGCTGGAAACACCATATATTTT CASRDRDKAGNTIYF
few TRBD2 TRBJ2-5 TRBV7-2 TGTGCCAGCAGCTTAGAAACTAGCGGGAGCATGGACCAAGAGACCCAGTACTTC CASSLETSGSMDQETQYF
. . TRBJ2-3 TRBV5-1 TGCGCCAGCAATCGGCCGGGCGGGGGCACAGATACGCAGTATTTT CASNRPGGGTDTQYF
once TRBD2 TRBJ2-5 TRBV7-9 TGTGCCAGCAGCCCACAGGGCGGGGGGGAGACCCAGTACTTC CASSPQGGGETQYF
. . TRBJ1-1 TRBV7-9 TGTGCCAGCAGCTTACTCACTGAAGCTTTCTTT CASSLLTEAFF
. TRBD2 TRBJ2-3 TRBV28 TGTGCCAGCAGTAGGGGACTAGCAGGGCCGACAGATACGCAGTATTTT CASSRGLAGPTDTQYF
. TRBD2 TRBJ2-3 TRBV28 TGTGCCAGCTTTACTAGCGGGAGGGCGCATACGCAGTATTTT CASFTSGRAHTQYF
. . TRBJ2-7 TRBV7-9 TGTGCCAGCAGCCCGGGACAATTTTCCCCCGAGCAGTACTTC CASSPGQFSPEQYF
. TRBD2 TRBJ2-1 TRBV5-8 TGTGCCAGCAGCCCCGGGACTAGCGCCTACAATGAGCAGTTCTTC CASSPGTSAYNEQFF
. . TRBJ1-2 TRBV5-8 TGTGCCAGCAGCTTTTCCGGGACCGCTGTAAACTATGGCTACACCTTC CASSFSGTAVNYGYTF
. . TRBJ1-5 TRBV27 TGTGCCAGCAGTTTAAACGGAGAGTGGATGCAGCCCCAGCATTTT CASSLNGEWMQPQHF
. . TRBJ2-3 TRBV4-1 TGCGCCAGCAGCCTAGGGGGAACTAGCACAGATACGCAGTATTTT CASSLGGTSTDTQYF
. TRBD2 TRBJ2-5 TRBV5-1 TGCGCCAGCCGGGAGGACCAAGAGACCCAGTACTTC CASREDQETQYF
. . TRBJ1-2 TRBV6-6 TGTGCCAGCGGTAACAGGGAGTCTGGCTACACCTTC CASGNRESGYTF
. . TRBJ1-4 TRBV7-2 TGTGCCAGCAGCTTTTTCGGGCCCCGCCTCCTTGCAACTAATGAAAAACTGTTTTTT CASSFFGPRLLATNEKLFF
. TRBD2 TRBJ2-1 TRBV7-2 TGTGCCAGCGTCCCAGCGGGACGCTCCTACAATGAGCAGTTCTTC CASVPAGRSYNEQFF
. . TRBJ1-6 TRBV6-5 TGTGCCAGCAGTTGGTCCGGGTCACCCCTCCACTTT CASSWSGSPLHF
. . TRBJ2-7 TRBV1 TGCACCAGCAGCCAGAAGACATTCCTAGCGGGAGGTAGGTCCTACGAGCAGTACTTC CTSSQKTFLAGGRSYEQYF
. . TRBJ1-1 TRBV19 TGTGCCAGTAGTAGTAATCTGAACACTGAAGCTTTCTTT CASSSNLNTEAFF
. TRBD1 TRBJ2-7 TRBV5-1 TGCGCCAGCAGCTTGGCGTGGGGACAGGGTGTTCAGGAGCAGTACTTC CASSLAWGQGVQEQYF
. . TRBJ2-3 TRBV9 TGTGCCAGCAGCCTCGGTGGGAGCCTCACAGATACGCAGTATTTT CASSLGGSLTDTQYF
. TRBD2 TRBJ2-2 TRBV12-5 TGTGCTACCCACCGGGAAGGCGCCGCCCGAGCGGGAGACAACACCGGGGAGCTGTTTTTT CATHREGAARAGDNTGELFF
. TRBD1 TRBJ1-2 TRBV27 TGTGCCAGCAGTTCGGGACAGCTTATTAACCCCTATGGCTACACCTTC CASSSGQLINPYGYTF
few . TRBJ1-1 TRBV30 TGTGCCTGGAATCTGAACACTGAAGCTTTCTTT CAWNLNTEAFF
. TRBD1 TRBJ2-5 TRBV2 TGTGCCAGCAGAGTCGCTTGGGACAGGGCGGGGGAGACCCAGTACTTC CASRVAWDRAGETQYF
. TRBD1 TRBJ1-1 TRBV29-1 TGCAGCGTGACAGGGGGCAACACTGAAGCTTTCTTT CSVTGGNTEAFF
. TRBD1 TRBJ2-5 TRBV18 TGTGCCAGCTCACCCAAGGACAGGGTGGAGACCCAGTACTTC CASSPKDRVETQYF
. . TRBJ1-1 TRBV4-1 TGCGCCAGCAGCCCCGACGGCGGGCAGTTCACTGAAGCTTTCTTT CASSPDGGQFTEAFF
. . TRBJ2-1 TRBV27 TGTGCCAGCAGTTTATCGGGGCTCCGTCTGGTCTTC CASSLSGLRLVF
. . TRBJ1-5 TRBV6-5 TGTGCCAGCAGTCCTCGCGGGTTAAGTCAGCCCCAGCATTTT CASSPRGLSQPQHF
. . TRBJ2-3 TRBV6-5 TGTGCCAGCAGACAGGGAATAGGCACAGATACGCAGTATTTT CASRQGIGTDTQYF
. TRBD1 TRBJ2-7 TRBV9 TGTGCCAGCAGCCCACGGACAGGGGCTGAGACCCACGAGCAGTACTTC CASSPRTGAETHEQYF
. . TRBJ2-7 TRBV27 TGTGCCAGCAGTTTCGCCTCCGGGATGGTCTCCTACGAGCAGTACTTC CASSFASGMVSYEQYF
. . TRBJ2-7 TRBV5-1 TGCGCCAGCAGCCCACAGGGCTACGAGCAGTACTTC CASSPQGYEQYF
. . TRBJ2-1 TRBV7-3 TGTGCCAGCAGCTTTAACCCCCGGGATGAGCAGTTCTTC CASSFNPRDEQFF
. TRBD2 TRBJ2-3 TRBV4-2 TGTGCCAGCAGCTCGGGAGGGCCGATGTCCATCGCAGATACGCAGTATTTT CASSSGGPMSIADTQYF
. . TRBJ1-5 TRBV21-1 TGTGCCAGCAGCCCCCAAAAGGACAGTAATCAGCCCCAGCATTTT CASSPQKDSNQPQHF
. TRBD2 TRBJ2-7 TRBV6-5 TGTGCCAGCAGTTTGAGGACTAGCGTGAGCGAGCAGTACTTC CASSLRTSVSEQYF
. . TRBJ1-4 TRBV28 TGTGCCAGCAGTTTAGACAGTCCCGAAAAACTGTTTTTT CASSLDSPEKLFF
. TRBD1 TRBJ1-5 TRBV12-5 TGTGCTAGTGGCCCGCCCGGGACAGGGGCCAATCAGCCCCAGCATTTT CASGPPGTGANQPQHF